This T cell receptor beta chain is drawn from a study of shared clonotypes between healthy human individuals. At the level of the study: The people who gave samples were a couple of women and three men aged 18 to 49.

The table came from immunoSEQ multiplex PCR; TCRdb's copy has only in-frame clones and leaves some out. The sample lists about 1 million clones; about three quarters were seen once. The study drew its donors from healthy HIV-negative adults without recent acute infections or vaccinations. This TCR derives from a man aged 18 to 29 in good health. Sequencing was performed on memory CD4+ T cells sorted from blood. The subset here: CD45RA-negative fraction.

CDR3 coding DNA: TGTGCCATCAGTGAGTCGGGGGGGACCAGGACTGAAGCTTTCTTT. Translating gives CAISESGGTRTEAFF. This chain connects TRBV10-3 to TRBJ1-1, with D possibly matching TRBD1 (5 bases). V was shortened by 0 bases and J by 5 bases, with 13 bases between the two germline ends. The CDR3 is made up of 15 amino acids. Germline assignment: CDR1 ENHRY and CDR2 SYGVKD.